Shown below are 9 T cell receptor beta chains from a single sample sequenced in a study of T cell repertoires in cytomegalovirus infection. Each CDR3 protein gets one entry after TCRdb re-called the reads with MiXCR. The table records roughly 920,000 distinct CDR3 sequences, under 40% of them present only once. These receptors are not linked to any known antigen. The input for sequencing was cultured CD8+ T cells from PBMCs, taken from culture after CMV antigen stimulation. Source of these receptors: a human donor in good health (CMV status not recorded). Some clones in this sample may be carry-over from other donors' samples.

This chain connects TRBV12-3 or TRBV12-4 to TRBJ1-2, with D unresolved. The V end was cut by 1 base, the J end by 8 bases, with 11 bases between. The CDR3 covers 13 residues. The CDR3 DNA sequence: TGTGCCAGCAGTTTAGGGGCCGCTCAGGGCTACACCTTC. Translation gives CASSLGAAQGYTF.

The chain carries TRBV27 and TRBJ2-4, with 10 nucleotides matching TRBD1. Germline CDR1 and CDR2: MNHEY and SMNVEV (reference sequence). This CDR3 comprises 14 residues. With V trimmed by 5 bases and J by 6 bases, 4 bases remained unmatched. CDR3 loop: CASSRRDRGNIQYF. The CDR3 bases are TGTGCCAGCAGTCGTCGGGACAGGGGAAACATTCAGTACTTC.

In this sample, this clonotype turned up many times. The chain recombines TRBV7-8 with TRBJ2-1, with 8 positions matching TRBD2. The J segment lost 2 bases and the V segment lost 5 bases, leaving 5 bases of the junction unmatched. Germline CDR1 SGHVS, CDR2 FQNEAQ. The CDR3 loop spans 15 amino acids. In nucleotides, the CDR3 is TGTGCCAGCAGCGTTCGGGGGGGACCCTACAATGAGCAGTTCTTC. As protein: CASSVRGGPYNEQFF.

The rearrangement uses TRBV19 and TRBJ2-2, with D unresolved. The length of the CDR3 is 14 residues. The V gene lost 5 bases and the J gene lost 5 bases, with 12 bases spanning the gap. The germline gives CDR1 LNHDA, CDR2 SQIVND (reference sequence). The CDR3, as DNA: TGTGCCAGTAGTTCAGACACTGATACCGGGGAGCTGTTTTTT. Translating it yields CASSSDTDTGELFF.

In this sample, this clonotype turned up a few times. The rearrangement links TRBV20-1 to TRBJ2-1, with no clear D. The CDR3 has 13 residues. Germline assignment: CDR1 DFQATT and CDR2 SNEGSKA (reference sequence). Trimming stripped 0 bases from V and 4 bases from J, with 7 bases between. DNA for the CDR3: TGCAGTGCTAGAGATAGGCCTTACAATGAGCAGTTCTTC. This sequence encodes CSARDRPYNEQFF.

This clonotype was found a few times. The chain combines TRBV7-8 with TRBJ2-1; the D gene is possibly TRBD2 (5 bases). There are 11 residues in the CDR3. V was pared by 1 base and J by 13 bases, with 8 bases between. Germline values: CDR1 SGHVS, CDR2 FQNEAQ. CDR3: CASSLGTHQFF. The DNA for the CDR3 is TGTGCCAGCAGCTTAGGGACTCACCAGTTCTTC.

V usage is TRBV27 and J usage is TRBJ2-1; no reliable D call. Trimming cost V 5 bases and J 6 bases, with 8 bases left between them. From germline, CDR1 is MNHEY and CDR2 SMNVEV (reference sequence). This CDR3 comprises 12 residues. Here the CDR3 reads CASSLRINEQFF. The CDR3, as DNA: TGTGCCAGCAGTCTCCGGATCAATGAGCAGTTCTTC.

The chain employs TRBV27 and TRBJ2-3; D unclear. The CDR3 runs to 13 residues. Trimming pared 0 bases from V and 11 bases from J, leaving 12 bases between. Per germline, CDR1 MNHEY and CDR2 SMNVEV (reference sequence). The CDR3 DNA reads TGTGCCAGCAGTTTATCGGTCACCATCGGGCAGTATTTT. It codes for CASSLSVTIGQYF.

The gene calls are TRBV19 and TRBJ1-1, with D perhaps matching TRBD1 (6 bases). The germline V gene encodes CDR1 LNHDA and CDR2 SQIVND (reference sequence). V dropped 8 bases and J dropped 3 bases, with 25 bases sitting between them. The CDR3 is 17 amino acids. The CDR3: CASRLVVTRGKHTEAFF. DNA of the CDR3: TGTGCCAGTCGGCTAGTGGTTACGAGGGGGAAGCACACTGAAGCTTTCTTT.